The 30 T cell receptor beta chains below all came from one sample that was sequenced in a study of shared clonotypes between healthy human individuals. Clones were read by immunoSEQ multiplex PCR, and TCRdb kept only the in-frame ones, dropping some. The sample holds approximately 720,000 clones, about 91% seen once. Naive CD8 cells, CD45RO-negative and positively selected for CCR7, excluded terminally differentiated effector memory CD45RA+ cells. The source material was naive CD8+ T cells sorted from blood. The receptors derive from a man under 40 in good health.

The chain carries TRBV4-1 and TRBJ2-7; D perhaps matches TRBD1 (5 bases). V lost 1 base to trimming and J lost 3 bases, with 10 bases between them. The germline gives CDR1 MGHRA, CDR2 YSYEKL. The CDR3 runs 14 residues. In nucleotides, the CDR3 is TGCGCCAGCAGCCAAGGAGCAGGGATCTACGAGCAGTACTTC. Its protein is CASSQGAGIYEQYF.

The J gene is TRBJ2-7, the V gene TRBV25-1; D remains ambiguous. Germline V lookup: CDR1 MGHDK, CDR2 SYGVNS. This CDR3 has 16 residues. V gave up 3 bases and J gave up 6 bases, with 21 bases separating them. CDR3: CASSEVGHGIWSEQYF. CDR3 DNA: TGTGCCAGCAGTGAGGTTGGGCACGGTATTTGGTCCGAGCAGTACTTC.

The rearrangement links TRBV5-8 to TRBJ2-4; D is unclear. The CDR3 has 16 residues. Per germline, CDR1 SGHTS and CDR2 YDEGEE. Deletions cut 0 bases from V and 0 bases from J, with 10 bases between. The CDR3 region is CASSLARSVAKNIQYF. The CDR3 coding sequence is TGTGCCAGCAGCTTGGCCAGGAGCGTAGCCAAAAACATTCAGTACTTC.

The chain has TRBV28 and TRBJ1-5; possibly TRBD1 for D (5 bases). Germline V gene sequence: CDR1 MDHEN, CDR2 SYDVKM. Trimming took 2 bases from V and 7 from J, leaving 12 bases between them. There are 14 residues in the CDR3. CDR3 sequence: CASSLTRGEQPQHF. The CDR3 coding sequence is TGTGCCAGCAGTTTAACGAGAGGGGAACAGCCCCAGCATTTT.

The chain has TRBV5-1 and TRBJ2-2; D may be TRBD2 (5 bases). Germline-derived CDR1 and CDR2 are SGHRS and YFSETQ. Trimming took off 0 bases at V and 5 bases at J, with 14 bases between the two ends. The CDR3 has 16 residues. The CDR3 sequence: CASSLAPGRGTGELFF. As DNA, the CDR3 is TGCGCCAGCAGCTTGGCCCCCGGACGGGGAACCGGGGAGCTGTTTTTT.

CDR3 in DNA: TGTGCCAGCAGCTTAGGGCAGCGGGCCGCTCCCCAGCATTTT. This codes for CASSLGQRAAPQHF. The gene calls are TRBV7-9 and TRBJ1-5; the D is unclear. The CDR3 has 14 residues. V gave up 1 base and J gave up 10 bases, with 14 bases separating them. CDR1 and CDR2 (germline): SEHNR, FQNEAQ (reference sequence). The variable domain in full, with the rest retrieved from reference TRBV7-9 and TRBJ1-5, is DTGVSQNPRHKITKRGQNVTFRCDPISEHNRLYWYRQTLGQGPEFLTYFQNEAQLEKSRLLSDRFSAERPKGSFSTLEIQRTEQGDSAMYLCASSLGQRAAPQHFGDGTRLSIL.

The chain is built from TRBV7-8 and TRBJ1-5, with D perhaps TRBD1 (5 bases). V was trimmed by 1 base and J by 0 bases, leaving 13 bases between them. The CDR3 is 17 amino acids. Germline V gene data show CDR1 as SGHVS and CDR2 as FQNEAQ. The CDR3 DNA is TGTGCCAGCAGCTTAGAGAGGGGAGGTTATAGCAATCAGCCCCAGCATTTT. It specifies CASSLERGGYSNQPQHF.

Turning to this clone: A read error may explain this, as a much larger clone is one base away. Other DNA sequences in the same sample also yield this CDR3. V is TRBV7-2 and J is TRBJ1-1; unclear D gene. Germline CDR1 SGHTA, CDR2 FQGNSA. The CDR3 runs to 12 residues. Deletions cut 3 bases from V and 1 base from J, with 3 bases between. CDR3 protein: CASSFGNTEAFF. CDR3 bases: TGTGCCAGCAGCTTCGGGAACACTGAAGCTTTCTTT.

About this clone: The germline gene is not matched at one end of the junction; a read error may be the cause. As DNA, the CDR3 is TGTGCCAGCAGTTTAGGGACGGGTCCCCTTTTT. Protein: CASSLGTGPLF. This chain joins TRBV28 and TRBJ1-1, with D maybe TRBD1 (5 bases). Germline values: CDR1 MDHEN, CDR2 SYDVKM. The CDR3 contains 11 residues.

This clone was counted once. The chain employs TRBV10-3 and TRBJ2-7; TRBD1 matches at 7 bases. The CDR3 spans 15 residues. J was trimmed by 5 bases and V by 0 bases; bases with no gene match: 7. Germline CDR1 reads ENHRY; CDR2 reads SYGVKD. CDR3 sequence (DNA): TGTGCCATCAGTGAGTCCCGACAGGGAAGCGACGAGCAGTACTTC. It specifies CAISESRQGSDEQYF.

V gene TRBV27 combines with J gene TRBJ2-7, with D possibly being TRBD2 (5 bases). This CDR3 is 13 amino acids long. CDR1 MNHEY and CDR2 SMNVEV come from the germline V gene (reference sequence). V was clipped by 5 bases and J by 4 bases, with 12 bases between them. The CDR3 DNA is TGTGCCAGCAGTCCCGGGGTGAGGTACGAGCAGTACTTC. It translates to CASSPGVRYEQYF.

This CDR3 reads CASTPSRNNQPQHF. In nucleotides, the CDR3 is TGTGCCAGCACCCCATCCAGAAATAATCAGCCCCAGCATTTT. The chain uses TRBV6-5 and TRBJ1-5; D gene uncertain. The CDR3 is 14 amino acids. Deletions cut 7 bases from V and 4 bases from J, with 14 bases between. The germline CDR1 and CDR2 sequences are MNHEY and SVGAGI.

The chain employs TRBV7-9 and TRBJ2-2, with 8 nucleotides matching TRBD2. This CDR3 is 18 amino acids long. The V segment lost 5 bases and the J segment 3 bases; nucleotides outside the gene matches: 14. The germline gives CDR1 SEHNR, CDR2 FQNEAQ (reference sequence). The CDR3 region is CASSPSRGSGRDTGELFF. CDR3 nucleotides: TGTGCCAGCAGCCCGTCACGAGGGAGCGGGAGAGACACCGGGGAGCTGTTTTTT.

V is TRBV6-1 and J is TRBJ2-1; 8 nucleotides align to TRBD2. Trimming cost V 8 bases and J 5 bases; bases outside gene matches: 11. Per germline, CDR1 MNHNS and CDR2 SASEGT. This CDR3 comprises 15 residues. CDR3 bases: TGTGCCAGCGGGGTTCTAGCGGGCTTAAACAATGAGCAGTTCTTC. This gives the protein CASGVLAGLNNEQFF.

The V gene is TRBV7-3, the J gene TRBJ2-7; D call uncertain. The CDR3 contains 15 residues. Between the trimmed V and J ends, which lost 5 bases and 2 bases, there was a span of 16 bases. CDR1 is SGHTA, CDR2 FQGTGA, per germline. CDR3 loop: CASSLERPPPYEQYF. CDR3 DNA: TGTGCCAGCAGCCTAGAAAGACCACCGCCCTACGAGCAGTACTTC.

CDR3 sequence reads: CASSPTSGSAGEQYF. In DNA form, the CDR3 reads TGTGCCAGCAGCCCGACTAGCGGGAGCGCTGGTGAGCAGTACTTC. This rearrangement joins TRBV9 to TRBJ2-7, with 12 bases aligning to TRBD2. The CDR3 is 15 residues long. Losses at the gene ends were 4 bases for V and 7 bases for J; bases not matched to a gene: 9. CDR1 is SGDLS and CDR2 is YYNGEE in the germline V gene. The full variable domain, its missing parts supplied by reference TRBV9 and TRBJ2-7, is DSGVTQTPKHLITATGQRVTLRCSPRSGDLSVYWYQQSLDQGLQFLIQYYNGEERAKGNILERFSAQQFPDLHSELNLSSLELGDSALYFCASSPTSGSAGEQYFGPGTRLTVT.

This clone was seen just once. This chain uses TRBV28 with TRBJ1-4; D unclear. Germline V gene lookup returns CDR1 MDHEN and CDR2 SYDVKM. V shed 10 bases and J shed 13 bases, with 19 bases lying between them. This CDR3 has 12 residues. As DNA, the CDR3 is TGTGCCACCTCGATAGCTCAAGAGGGACTGTTTTTT. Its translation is CATSIAQEGLFF.

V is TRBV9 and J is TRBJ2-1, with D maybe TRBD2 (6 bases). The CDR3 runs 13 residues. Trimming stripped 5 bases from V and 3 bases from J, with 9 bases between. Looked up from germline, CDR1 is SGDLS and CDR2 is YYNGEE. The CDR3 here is CASSTGDYNEQFF. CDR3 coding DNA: TGTGCCAGCAGTACGGGAGACTACAATGAGCAGTTCTTC.

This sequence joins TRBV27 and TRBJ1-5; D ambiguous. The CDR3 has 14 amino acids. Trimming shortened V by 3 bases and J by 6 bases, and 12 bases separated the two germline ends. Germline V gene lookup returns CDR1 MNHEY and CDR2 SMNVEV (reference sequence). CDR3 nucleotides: TGTGCCAGCAGTTTCACGGGGAGGGTTCAGCCCCAGCATTTT. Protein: CASSFTGRVQPQHF.

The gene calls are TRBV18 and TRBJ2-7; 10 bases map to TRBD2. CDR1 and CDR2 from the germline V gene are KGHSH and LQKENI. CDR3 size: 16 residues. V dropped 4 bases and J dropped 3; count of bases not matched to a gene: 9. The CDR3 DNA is TGTGCCAGCTCACGCGAACTAGCGGGAAGGAACTACGAGCAGTACTTC. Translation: CASSRELAGRNYEQYF.

CDR3 sequence reads: CAISVGWEQFF. Written as DNA, the CDR3 is TGTGCCATCAGTGTAGGATGGGAGCAGTTCTTC. J is TRBJ2-1 and V is TRBV10-3, with no clear D. V was shortened by 4 bases and J by 10 bases, with 8 bases between the two germline ends. The CDR3 has 11 residues. Germline lookup yields CDR1 ENHRY and CDR2 SYGVKD.

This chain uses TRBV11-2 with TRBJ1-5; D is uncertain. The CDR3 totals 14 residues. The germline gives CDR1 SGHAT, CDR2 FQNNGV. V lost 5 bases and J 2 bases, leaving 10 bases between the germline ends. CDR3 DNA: TGTGCCAGCAGCCCAATTATAGGCAATCAGCCCCAGCATTTT. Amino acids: CASSPIIGNQPQHF.

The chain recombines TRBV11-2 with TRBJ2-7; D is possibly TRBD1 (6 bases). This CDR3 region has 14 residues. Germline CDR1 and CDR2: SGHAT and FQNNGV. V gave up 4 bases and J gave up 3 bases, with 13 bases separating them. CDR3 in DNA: TGTGCCAGCAGCTCAGGGGTAGGGAACTACGAGCAGTACTTC. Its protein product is CASSSGVGNYEQYF. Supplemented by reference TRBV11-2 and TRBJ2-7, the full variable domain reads EAGVAQSPRYKIIEKRQSVAFWCNPISGHATLYWYQQILGQGPKLLIQFQNNGVVDDSQLPKDRFSAERLKGVDSTLKIQPAKLEDSAVYLCASSSGVGNYEQYFGPGTRLTVT.

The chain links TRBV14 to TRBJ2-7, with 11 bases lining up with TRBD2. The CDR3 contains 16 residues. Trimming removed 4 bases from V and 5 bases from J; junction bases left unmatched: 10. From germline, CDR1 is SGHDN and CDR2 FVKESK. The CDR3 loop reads CASSPLAGGPGNEQYF. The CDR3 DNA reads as TGTGCCAGCAGCCCATTAGCGGGAGGGCCTGGGAACGAGCAGTACTTC.

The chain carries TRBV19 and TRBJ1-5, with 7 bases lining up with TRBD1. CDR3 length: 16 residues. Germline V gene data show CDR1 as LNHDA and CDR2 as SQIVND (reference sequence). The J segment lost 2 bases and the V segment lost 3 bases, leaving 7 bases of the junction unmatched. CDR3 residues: CASSIGTVNRNQPQHF. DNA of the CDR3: TGTGCCAGTAGTATTGGGACAGTTAACCGCAATCAGCCCCAGCATTTT. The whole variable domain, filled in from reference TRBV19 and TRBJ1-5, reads DGGITQSPKYLFRKEGQNVTLSCEQNLNHDAMYWYRQDPGQGLRLIYYSQIVNDFQKGDIAEGYSVSREKKESFPLTVTSAQKNPTAFYLCASSIGTVNRNQPQHFGDGTRLSIL.

CDR3: CASSLREGPEQYF. The CDR3 DNA follows: TGTGCCAGCAGCTTACGGGAGGGCCCCGAGCAGTACTTC. The chain is built from TRBV5-4 and TRBJ2-7; 8 bases map to TRBD2. The CDR3 sequence is 13 residues long. Germline assignment: CDR1 SGHNT and CDR2 YYREEE (reference sequence). V shed 2 bases, J shed 6 bases, and the junction held 4 bases outside the gene matches.

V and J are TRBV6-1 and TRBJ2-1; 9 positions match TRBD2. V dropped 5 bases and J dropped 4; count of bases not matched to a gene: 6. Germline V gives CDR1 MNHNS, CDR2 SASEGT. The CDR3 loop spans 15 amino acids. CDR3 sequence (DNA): TGTGCCAGCAGTAGGGCTAGCGGGGTATACAATGAGCAGTTCTTC. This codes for CASSRASGVYNEQFF.

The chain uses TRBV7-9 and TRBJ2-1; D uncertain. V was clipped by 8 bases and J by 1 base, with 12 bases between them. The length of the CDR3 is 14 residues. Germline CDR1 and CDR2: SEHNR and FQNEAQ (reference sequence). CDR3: CASRAPGSYNEQFF. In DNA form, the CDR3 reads TGTGCCAGCCGAGCCCCCGGGTCCTACAATGAGCAGTTCTTC.

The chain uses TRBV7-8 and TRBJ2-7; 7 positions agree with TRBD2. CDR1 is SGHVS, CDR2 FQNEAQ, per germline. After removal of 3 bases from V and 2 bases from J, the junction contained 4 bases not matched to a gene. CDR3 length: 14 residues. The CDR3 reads CASSLRDYAYEQYF. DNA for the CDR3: TGTGCCAGCAGCTTGAGGGACTATGCCTACGAGCAGTACTTC.

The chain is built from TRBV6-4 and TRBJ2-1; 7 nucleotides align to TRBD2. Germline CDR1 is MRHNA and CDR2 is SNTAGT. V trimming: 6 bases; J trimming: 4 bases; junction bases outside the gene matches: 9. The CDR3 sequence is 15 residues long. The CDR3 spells CASRGTTPVYNEQFF. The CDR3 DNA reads TGTGCCAGCAGGGGGACTACACCAGTATACAATGAGCAGTTCTTC.